This passage covers 25 T cell receptor beta chains from one sample sequenced in a study of T cell repertoires in cytomegalovirus infection. One entry per CDR3 protein, called by TCRdb with MiXCR from the reads. The profile shows some 350,000 distinct CDR3 sequences, approximately 35% of them singletons. No antigen has been identified for these receptors. The sequenced sample was cultured PBMCs, obtained from culture after CMV antigen stimulation. The receptors stem from a human donor in good health (CMV status not recorded). Some clones in this sample may be carry-over from other donors' samples.

The chain recombines TRBV6-2 or TRBV6-3 with TRBJ2-1, with TRBD2 matching over 12 bases. The CDR3 runs to 16 residues. CDR1 and CDR2 (germline): MNHEY, SVGEGT. The J segment lost 4 bases and the V segment lost 5 bases, leaving 6 bases of the junction unmatched. The CDR3 here is CASSQGTSGFYNEQFF. The CDR3 DNA sequence: TGTGCCAGCAGTCAGGGGACTAGCGGGTTTTACAATGAGCAGTTCTTC.

This clonotype was seen only once. This sequence joins TRBV25-1 and TRBJ1-2; D is unresolved. Germline lookup yields CDR1 MGHDK and CDR2 SYGVNS. CDR3 length: 11 amino acids. The ends were cut back, 8 bases at V and 8 bases at J, with 12 bases in the middle. The CDR3 spells CASEGYLGYTF. The CDR3 nucleotides are TGTGCCAGCGAAGGGTATCTCGGCTACACCTTC.

J is TRBJ1-1 and V is TRBV12-3 or TRBV12-4; D gene unclear. V lost 7 bases to trimming and J lost 0 bases, with 15 bases between them. CDR3 size: 15 residues. CDR3 DNA: TGTGCCAGCAAGGGAGCAGGCAGCATGAACACTGAAGCTTTCTTT. This codes for CASKGAGSMNTEAFF.

The V gene is TRBV7-9, the J gene TRBJ2-6; a weak D match, TRBD1 (6 bases). The CDR3 runs to 17 residues. CDR1 and CDR2 (germline): SEHNR, FQNEAQ (reference sequence). V was clipped by 3 bases and J by 4 bases, with 16 bases between them. This chain's CDR3 is CASSLGLAGDGANVLTF. The CDR3 DNA reads TGTGCCAGCAGCTTGGGATTAGCAGGGGACGGGGCCAACGTCCTGACTTTC.

The chain is built from TRBV7-9 and TRBJ1-1; 7 bases are shared with TRBD1. The V segment lost 5 bases and the J segment 5 bases; nucleotides outside the gene matches: 11. The CDR3 runs to 15 residues. CDR1 is SEHNR and CDR2 is FQNEAQ in the germline V gene (reference sequence). As DNA, the CDR3 is TGTGCCAGCAGCACACCCTCTGAACAGGGGACTGAAGCTTTCTTT. Its translation: CASSTPSEQGTEAFF. The full variable domain, rest sourced from reference TRBV7-9 and TRBJ1-1, is DTGVSQNPRHKITKRGQNVTFRCDPISEHNRLYWYRQTLGQGPEFLTYFQNEAQLEKSRLLSDRFSAERPKGSFSTLEIQRTEQGDSAMYLCASSTPSEQGTEAFFGQGTRLTVV.

This chain connects TRBV14 to TRBJ1-2, with no clear D. Trimming left V 2 bases short and J 4 bases short, with 11 bases between. Germline loops: CDR1 SGHDN, CDR2 FVKESK. This CDR3 is built from 14 residues. The CDR3 region has the DNA TGTGCCAGCAGCCAATTTGAGGGCTTCTATGGCTACACCTTC. Residues: CASSQFEGFYGYTF.

This clonotype has only a few counts. The chain recombines TRBV2 with TRBJ1-2; D ambiguous. This CDR3 has 13 residues. V lost 3 bases and J 2 bases, leaving 7 bases between the germline ends. The germline gives CDR1 SNHLY, CDR2 FYNNEI. CDR3 sequence: CASSDGGNYGYTF. The CDR3 bases are TGTGCCAGCAGTGATGGAGGGAACTATGGCTACACCTTC.

The table lists this clonotype with a few counts. This chain uses TRBV11-2 with TRBJ2-5; TRBD2 matches at 15 bases. The CDR3 sequence is 18 residues long. CDR1 is SGHAT and CDR2 is FQNNGV in the germline V gene. The V segment lost 0 bases and the J segment 1 base; nucleotides outside the gene matches: 3. The CDR3 is CASSLDGTSGRFQETQYF. CDR3 sequence (DNA): TGTGCCAGCAGCTTAGATGGGACTAGCGGGAGGTTCCAAGAGACCCAGTACTTC.

This clonotype was seen a few times. The chain has TRBV11-3 and TRBJ2-1, with 7 positions matching TRBD2. Germline lookup yields CDR1 SGHNT and CDR2 YENEEA. J gave up 6 bases and V 5 bases, and 7 bases lay outside the gene matches. This CDR3 contains 14 residues. In nucleotides, the CDR3 is TGTGCCAGCAGCCTTAGAGGGAGGGGCAATGAGCAGTTCTTC. As protein: CASSLRGRGNEQFF.

The J gene is TRBJ2-1, the V gene TRBV19, with 7 bases matching TRBD2. This CDR3 has 13 residues. V shed 11 bases and J 5 bases; nucleotides not matched to a gene: 9. Germline CDR1 LNHDA, CDR2 SQIVND (reference sequence). The CDR3 DNA follows: TGTGCCTCGCTCAGCGGGGCTAACAATGAGCAGTTCTTC. Protein: CASLSGANNEQFF.

The gene calls are TRBV14 and TRBJ2-2; D not resolved. CDR1 and CDR2 (germline): SGHDN, FVKESK. V was trimmed by 2 bases and J by 4 bases, leaving 8 bases between them. This CDR3 is 14 amino acids long. CDR3: CASSQTSITGELFF. CDR3 in DNA: TGTGCCAGCAGCCAAACAAGTATCACCGGGGAGCTGTTTTTT.

CDR3 in DNA: TGTGCCAGCAGCCAAGATTTCAGCGGGAGCTCCGAGCAGTACGTC. Its protein product is CASSQDFSGSSEQYV. The V call is TRBV3-1, the J call TRBJ2-7; 8 bases fit TRBD2. The CDR3 covers 15 residues. V trimming: 0 bases; J trimming: 6 bases; junction bases outside the gene matches: 7. CDR1 and CDR2 from the germline V gene are LGHDT and YNNKEL (reference sequence).

This clonotype has at least ten counts. J is TRBJ1-1 and V is TRBV7-9; TRBD1 aligns across 9 bases. V shed 5 bases, J shed 1 base, and the junction held 8 bases outside the gene matches. The CDR3 consists of 16 residues. CDR1 is SEHNR and CDR2 is FQNEAQ in the germline V gene (reference sequence). DNA of the CDR3: TGTGCCAGCAGCCCCCCGGGACAGGGAGGGAACACTGAAGCTTTCTTT. This gives the protein CASSPPGQGGNTEAFF.

CDR3 nucleotides: TGTGCCAGCAGTTTATGGACTAGCGACACAGATACGCAGTATTTT. Translation gives CASSLWTSDTDTQYF. This chain uses TRBV27 with TRBJ2-3; 9 nucleotides agree with TRBD2. V dropped 1 base and J dropped 2; count of bases not matched to a gene: 1. The CDR3 spans 15 residues. Per the germline V gene, CDR1 is MNHEY and CDR2 is SMNVEV (reference sequence).

This CDR3 reads CASSRDWTGQETQYF. The CDR3 DNA is TGTGCCAGCAGTCGAGACTGGACAGGGCAAGAGACCCAGTACTTC. This chain connects TRBV2 to TRBJ2-5; 8 nucleotides match TRBD1. Germline V gene data show CDR1 as SNHLY and CDR2 as FYNNEI. CDR3 size: 15 residues. The ends lost 5 bases at V and 2 bases at J; junction bases unmatched: 7. The full variable domain, completed using reference TRBV2 and TRBJ2-5, is EPEVTQTPSHQVTQMGQEVILRCVPISNHLYFYWYRQILGQKVEFLVSFYNNEISEKSEIFDDQFSVERPDGSNFTLKIRSTKLEDSAMYFCASSRDWTGQETQYFGPGTRLLVL.

This chain connects TRBV4-3 to TRBJ1-6, with D unclear. Germline CDR1 LGHNA, CDR2 YSLEER. There are 15 residues in the CDR3. V was clipped by 0 bases and J by 5 bases, with 8 bases between them. The CDR3 coding sequence is TGCGCCAGCAGCCAAGACGACAAGGATAATTCACCCCTCCACTTT. It specifies CASSQDDKDNSPLHF.

This clonotype was picked up a small number of times. The chain is built from TRBV19 and TRBJ2-1; D gene ambiguous. Germline V gene lookup returns CDR1 LNHDA and CDR2 SQIVND (reference sequence). The germline V and J ends were trimmed by 7 bases and 1 base, with 17 bases remaining between them. This CDR3 has 16 amino acids. The CDR3 DNA follows: TGTGCCAGTACCCCTTCGATCGAGCCGTCCTACAATGAGCAGTTCTTC. Translated: CASTPSIEPSYNEQFF.

The gene calls are TRBV12-3 or TRBV12-4 and TRBJ1-1; 7 bases align to TRBD1. The CDR3 is 13 amino acids. With V trimmed by 8 bases and J by 1 base, 4 bases remained unmatched. CDR3 sequence (DNA): TGTGCCAGCCGAGGACAGGAGAACACTGAAGCTTTCTTT. It specifies CASRGQENTEAFF.

J is TRBJ2-5 and V is TRBV5-4; 10 nucleotides match TRBD1. V gave up 0 bases and J gave up 0 bases; unmatched junction bases: 2. CDR3 length: 16 residues. Per the germline V gene, CDR1 is SGHNT and CDR2 is YYREEE (reference sequence). CDR3 loop: CASSLGQGAHQETQYF. The CDR3, as DNA: TGTGCCAGCAGCTTGGGACAGGGGGCGCACCAAGAGACCCAGTACTTC.

The CDR3 nucleotides are TGCAGCGTTGAAGAAGGGGGTTATGGCTACACCTTC. This encodes CSVEEGGYGYTF. V is TRBV29-1 and J is TRBJ1-2, with D possibly being TRBD1 (6 bases). From germline, CDR1 is SQVTM and CDR2 ANQGSEA. Trimming removed 0 bases at V and 5 bases at J, with 7 bases between. The CDR3 is made up of 12 amino acids.

This rearrangement joins TRBV4-3 to TRBJ1-4; maybe TRBD1 (6 bases). The V end lost 6 bases, the J end lost 5 bases, and 22 bases lay between the germline ends. CDR1 LGHNA and CDR2 YSLEER come from the germline V gene. The CDR3 length is 17 residues. CDR3: CASRSHYIGGGNEKLFF. CDR3 sequence (DNA): TGCGCCAGCAGGTCCCACTATATTGGGGGCGGGAATGAAAAACTGTTTTTT.

The table lists this clonotype with a few counts. The V gene is TRBV10-3, the J gene TRBJ2-1; possible D gene TRBD2, 5 bases. Trimming removed 2 bases at V and 9 bases at J, with 14 bases between. The CDR3 consists of 14 residues. CDR1 is ENHRY and CDR2 is SYGVKD in the germline V gene. The CDR3 nucleotides are TGTGCCATCAGTGAGAAAATTAGCAGCGGTGAGCAGTTCTTC. Translating it yields CAISEKISSGEQFF.

The rearrangement links TRBV6-2 or TRBV6-3 to TRBJ2-1; 10 nucleotides agree with TRBD1. Germline V gene lookup returns CDR1 MNHEY and CDR2 SVGEGT. This CDR3 is built from 18 residues. J was trimmed by 0 bases and V by 5 bases; bases with no gene match: 10. The CDR3 DNA sequence: TGTGCCAGCAGTCCGACAGGGGGCGGGCGGAGCTCCTACAATGAGCAGTTCTTC. Residues: CASSPTGGGRSSYNEQFF.

V and J are TRBV20-1 and TRBJ1-5; 7 bases match TRBD1. CDR3 length: 13 amino acids. V lost 5 bases to trimming and J lost 4 bases; unmatched junction nucleotides: 5. Germline CDR1 and CDR2: DFQATT and SNEGSKA (reference sequence). This chain's CDR3 is CSARRDRNQPQHF. CDR3 nucleotide sequence: TGCAGTGCTCGCCGGGACAGAAATCAGCCCCAGCATTTT.

This clonotype was seen once. The J gene is TRBJ1-1, the V gene TRBV5-4; no clear D. V was trimmed by 5 bases and J by 6 bases, leaving 26 bases between them. The CDR3 runs to 17 residues. Germline assignment: CDR1 SGHNT and CDR2 YYREEE (reference sequence). The CDR3 sequence is CASSDVVFGGIGPEAFF. CDR3 in DNA: TGTGCCAGCAGTGACGTAGTGTTCGGAGGGATTGGGCCTGAAGCTTTCTTT.